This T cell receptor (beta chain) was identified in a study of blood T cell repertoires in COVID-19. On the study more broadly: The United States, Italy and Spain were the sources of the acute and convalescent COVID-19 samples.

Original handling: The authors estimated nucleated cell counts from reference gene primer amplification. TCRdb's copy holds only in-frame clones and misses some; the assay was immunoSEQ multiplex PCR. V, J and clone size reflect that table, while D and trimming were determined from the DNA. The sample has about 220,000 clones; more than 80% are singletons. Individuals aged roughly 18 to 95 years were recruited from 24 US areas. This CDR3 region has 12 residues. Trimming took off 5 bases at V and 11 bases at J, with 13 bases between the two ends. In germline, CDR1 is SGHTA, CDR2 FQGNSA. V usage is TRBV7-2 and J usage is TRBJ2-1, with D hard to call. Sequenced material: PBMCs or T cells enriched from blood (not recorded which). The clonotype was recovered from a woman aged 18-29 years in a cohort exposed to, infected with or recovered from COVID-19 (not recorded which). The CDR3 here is CASSPTVQKQFF. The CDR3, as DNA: TGTGCCAGCAGCCCTACAGTGCAGAAGCAGTTCTTC.